The rows below give T cell receptor beta chains drawn from one sample of a study of cytomegalovirus exposure and HLA in healthy donors. Profiled with immunoSEQ multiplex PCR; TCRdb holds only in-frame clones, not every one. The sample yields about 120,000 clones, 65% to 85% seen once. Sequencing used PBMCs. All receptors come from a man aged 50 to 60 in good health and CMV-seronegative. The CDR3 runs from the conserved cysteine through the conserved F or W. D genes are given only for firm matches. Rows may omit the clone size; those that give it use once, few, many or a size class.

V	size	J	D	DNA	CDR3
TRBV27	NA	TRBJ1-1	NA	TGTGCCACCCGGGGGGATTTAAACACTGAAGCTTTCTTT	CATRGDLNTEAFF
TRBV7-9	NA	TRBJ1-1	TRBD1	TGTGCCAGCAGCAACCAGGGGGGTAGGTCCGCTGAAGCTTTCTTT	CASSNQGGRSAEAFF
TRBV30	NA	TRBJ1-2	TRBD1	TGTGCCTGGAGTGCGACAGGGGGCGCGGATGGCTACACCTTC	CAWSATGGADGYTF
TRBV27	once	TRBJ1-6	NA	TGTGCCAGCAAATACCAGGGAAATAATTCACCCCTCCACTTT	CASKYQGNNSPLHF
TRBV9	NA	TRBJ1-1	NA	TGTGCCAGCAGCGTGAGTCTCAGGCGCCGTAACACTGAAGCTTTCTTT	CASSVSLRRRNTEAFF
TRBV11-3	NA	TRBJ2-1	TRBD1	TGTGCCAGCAGCGCGGTGGGACAGGGGAACAATGAGCAGTTCTTC	CASSAVGQGNNEQFF
TRBV6-5	few	TRBJ2-7	TRBD1	TGTGCCAGCAGTAGGACAGGGGCCTACGAGCAGTACTTC	CASSRTGAYEQYF
TRBV19	NA	TRBJ2-2	NA	TGTGCCAGTAGTCCAGCCGGGGAGCTGTTTTTT	CASSPAGELFF
TRBV6-1	NA	TRBJ1-4	NA	TGTGCCAGCAGTTCCCGGGCTGAGGGCGTGCTGTTTTTT	CASSSRAEGVLFF
TRBV4-3	NA	TRBJ1-5	NA	TGCGCCAGCAGCCAAGATCGGTGGAGCAATCAGCCCCAGCATTTT	CASSQDRWSNQPQHF
TRBV7-6	NA	TRBJ2-1	TRBD1	TGTGCCAGCAGCTTAGCTGGGGCAGGGGGCGACCTCTACAATGAGCAGTTCTTC	CASSLAGAGGDLYNEQFF
TRBV30	NA	TRBJ2-1	NA	TGTGCCTGGAGTGTCTCGGTTGAGCAGTTCTTC	CAWSVSVEQFF
TRBV5-4	NA	TRBJ1-1	NA	TGTGCCAGCAGCTTGCCGGGACAACAGAACACTGAAGCTTTCTTT	CASSLPGQQNTEAFF
TRBV5-1	NA	TRBJ1-1	NA	TGCGCCAGCAGCCGCGGACGGGGTGGAGAAGCTTTCTTT	CASSRGRGGEAFF
TRBV29-1	NA	TRBJ1-4	TRBD1	TGCAGCGTTAGAACACCGGGACAGGAAAAACTGTTTTTT	CSVRTPGQEKLFF
TRBV5-1	NA	TRBJ2-7	TRBD1	TGCGCCAGCAGCGTCGGGACAGTCTTTTTTGACGAGCAGTACTTC	CASSVGTVFFDEQYF
TRBV6-4	NA	TRBJ2-6	TRBD1	TGTGCCAGCAGTCACGGGACAGGCTCTGGGGCCAACGTCCTGACTTTC	CASSHGTGSGANVLTF
TRBV4-1	NA	TRBJ2-3	NA	TGCGCCAGCAGCCAAGCCCTGCGCCCTAGGTCCACAGATACGCAGTATTTT	CASSQALRPRSTDTQYF
TRBV12-5	NA	TRBJ1-1	NA	TGTGCTAGTGGCACCCCCGGGACTAAGAACACTGAAGCTTTCTTT	CASGTPGTKNTEAFF
TRBV10-3	NA	TRBJ2-1	NA	TGTGCCATCGCGGGGGCTAGGGGAGGTTACAATGAGCAGTTCTTC	CAIAGARGGYNEQFF
TRBV28	NA	TRBJ2-7	TRBD2	TGTGCCTCATGGACTAGCGGGAGGGAGCAGTACTTC	CASWTSGREQYF
TRBV29-1	NA	TRBJ2-2	TRBD2	TGCAGCGTTACAGCGACTAGCGGGAGTGGAGGCACCGGGGAGCTGTTTTTT	CSVTATSGSGGTGELFF
TRBV27	few	TRBJ2-1	TRBD2	TGTGCCAGCAGTTTTACTAGCGGGGGATACAATGAGCAGTTCTTC	CASSFTSGGYNEQFF
TRBV7-2	NA	TRBJ1-4	NA	TGTGCCAGCAGCTTAGAAGTCGGTAATGAAAAACTGTTTTTT	CASSLEVGNEKLFF
TRBV30	NA	TRBJ1-4	TRBD1	TGTGCCTGGAGTCCGGGACAGAGAAATGAAAAACTGTTTTTT	CAWSPGQRNEKLFF
TRBV7-2	once	TRBJ2-7	TRBD1	TGTGCCAGCAGCTCAGACAGGGGGCCCTACGAGCAGTACTTC	CASSSDRGPYEQYF
TRBV6-1	NA	TRBJ1-2	NA	TGTGCCAGCAGTGAAGCGTGGACAGAGTATGGCTACACCTTC	CASSEAWTEYGYTF